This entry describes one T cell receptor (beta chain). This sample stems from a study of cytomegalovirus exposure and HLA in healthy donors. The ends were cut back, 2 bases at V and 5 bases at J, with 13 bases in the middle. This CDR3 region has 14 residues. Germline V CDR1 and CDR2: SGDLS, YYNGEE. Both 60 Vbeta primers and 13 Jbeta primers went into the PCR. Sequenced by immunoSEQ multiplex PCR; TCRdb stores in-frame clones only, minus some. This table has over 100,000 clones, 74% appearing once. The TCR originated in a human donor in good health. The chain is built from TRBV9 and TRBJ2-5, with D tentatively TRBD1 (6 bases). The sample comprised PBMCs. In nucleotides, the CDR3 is TGTGCCAGCAGCGTCGGACTGCAGGGGGAGACCCAGTACTTC. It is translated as CASSVGLQGETQYF. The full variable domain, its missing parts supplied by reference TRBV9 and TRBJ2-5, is DSGVTQTPKHLITATGQRVTLRCSPRSGDLSVYWYQQSLDQGLQFLIQYYNGEERAKGNILERFSAQQFPDLHSELNLSSLELGDSALYFCASSVGLQGETQYFGPGTRLLVL.